This T cell receptor beta chain was sequenced for a study of cytotoxic CD8 clonotypes in ibrutinib-treated CLL. The repertoire was sequenced with immunoSEQ multiplex PCR; TCRdb's copy has only in-frame clones and lacks some. The repertoire includes roughly 40,000 clones, roughly 65% of them detected once, and 6% to 8% sits in the top ten. There are a few counts of this clone. Trimming removed 4 bases from V and 6 bases from J, with 5 bases in between. The germline CDR1 and CDR2 sequences are SEHNR and FQNEAQ (reference sequence). The CDR3 is 11 residues long. This receptor was obtained from a human donor with chronic lymphocytic leukemia. Sequences were derived from PBMCs, sampled at disease progression, from a patient treated with ibrutinib. The rearrangement joins TRBV7-9 to TRBJ2-3; D gene uncertain. The CDR3 loop is CASSSMDTQYF. The DNA of the CDR3 is TGTGCCAGCAGCTCAATGGATACGCAGTATTTT.